A few counts support the clone carrying this T cell receptor beta chain. What it recognizes is unknown. These data originate in a study of T cells after yellow fever vaccination. As for the study in general: SMART-Seq v4 Ultra Low Input handled preparation of low-cell-number fractions.

Study-level results: Boosting was followed by the reappearance of most primary-vaccination clones (around 95% CD4, around 86% CD8). Relatively few clonotypes were ones that appeared in both CD4 and CD8 compartments. High-abundance clonotypes from the bulk population could contaminate FACS-sorted repertoires.

TCRdb called the 5' RACE reads again in MiXCR, with one record for every CDR3 protein. The sample contains about 580,000 distinct CDR3 sequences, 17% of which appear only once. Germline lookup yields CDR1 SEHNR and CDR2 FQNEAQ (reference sequence). The CDR3 runs 14 residues. Trimming stripped 5 bases from V and 2 bases from J, with 12 bases between. Sequences were derived from PBMCs, sampled around 5 days after the first yellow fever vaccination. This rearrangement joins TRBV7-9 to TRBJ2-5; D gene ambiguous. This TCR was recovered from a man between 18 and 29 years old who received the YFV17D yellow fever vaccine. The CDR3 sequence: CASSVHIGQETQYF. CDR3 bases: TGTGCCAGCAGCGTTCATATTGGACAAGAGACCCAGTACTTC.